This T cell receptor beta chain comes out of a study of T cells after yellow fever vaccination. The study, taken as a whole, reports: Secondary responses were weaker yet peaked faster, day 5 versus 15.

This clonotype occurred a few times. Antigen unknown. At one end, the junction sequence differs from germline, possibly due to a read error. Germline assignment: CDR1 DFQATT and CDR2 SNEGSKA (reference sequence). CDR3 size: 12 residues. TCRdb reanalysed the 5' RACE reads using MiXCR and keeps one entry per CDR3 protein. The table shows 450,000 to 650,000 distinct CDR3 sequences, with just over 20% occurring only once. This specimen was PBMCs, taken roughly 20 days after the first yellow fever vaccination. The TCR sequence derives from a man younger than 30 who received the YFV17D yellow fever vaccine. The V and J genes are TRBV20-1 and TRBJ2-7, with 7 nucleotides matching TRBD1. CDR3 in amino acids: CSARRLGGQTNF. CDR3 nucleotide sequence: TGCAGTGCTAGGAGGTTAGGGGGACAGACTAACTTC.